The 3 T cell receptor beta chains given below trace back to one sample, sequenced in a study of T-cell reconstitution after alpha-beta-depleted transplantation in children. It was with unique molecular identifiers that the TCRbeta library was prepared. One entry per CDR3 protein results from TCRdb running MiXCR on the PCR reads. The sample shows hundreds of thousands of distinct CDR3 sequences, under 8.5% of them seen only once. This sample comprised PBMCs, mostly from graft donor cells, obtained 360 days after TCRalphabeta/CD19-depleted stem cell transplant. The receptors come from a male patient between 2 and 10 years old who had a stem cell transplant for acute myeloid leukemia, so the T cells may come from the graft donor.

This clonotype was recorded at least ten times. This rearrangement joins TRBV19 to TRBJ2-1; 8 positions agree with TRBD2. Germline V gene lookup returns CDR1 LNHDA and CDR2 SQIVND (reference sequence). The CDR3 consists of 16 residues. V gave up 3 bases and J gave up 0 bases; unmatched junction bases: 4. The DNA for the CDR3 is TGTGCCAGTAGTATCTCGGGAGGGATCTCCTACAATGAGCAGTTCTTC. Translating it yields CASSISGGISYNEQFF.

The chain joins TRBV12-3 or TRBV12-4 to TRBJ2-2, with D possibly matching TRBD1 (6 bases). The V end lost 3 bases, the J end lost 2 bases, and 28 bases lay between the germline ends. The CDR3 has 21 amino acids. The CDR3 loop reads CASSFQVQGAPLSLNTGELFF. CDR3 coding DNA: TGTGCCAGCAGTTTCCAGGTACAGGGAGCACCACTCTCACTAAACACCGGGGAGCTGTTTTTT.

In its sample, this clonotype was seen a few times. J is TRBJ2-5 and V is TRBV7-2; no clear D. The V end lost 3 bases, the J end lost 1 base, and 6 bases lay between the germline ends. The CDR3 loop spans 13 amino acids. Germline V gene data show CDR1 as SGHTA and CDR2 as FQGNSA. The CDR3 reads CASSLTFQETQYF. CDR3 coding DNA: TGTGCCAGCAGCTTGACATTCCAAGAGACCCAGTACTTC.